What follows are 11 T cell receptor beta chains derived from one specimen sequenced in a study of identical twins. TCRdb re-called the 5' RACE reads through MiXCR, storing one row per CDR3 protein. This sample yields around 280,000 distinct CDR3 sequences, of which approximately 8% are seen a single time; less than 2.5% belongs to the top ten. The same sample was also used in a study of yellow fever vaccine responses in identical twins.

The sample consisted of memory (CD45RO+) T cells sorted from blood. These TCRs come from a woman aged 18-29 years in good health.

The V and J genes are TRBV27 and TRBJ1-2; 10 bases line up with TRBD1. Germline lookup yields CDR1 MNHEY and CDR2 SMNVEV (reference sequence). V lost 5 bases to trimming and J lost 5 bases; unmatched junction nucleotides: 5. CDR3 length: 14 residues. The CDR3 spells CASSPWDRGYGYTF. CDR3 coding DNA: TGTGCCAGCAGTCCCTGGGACAGGGGTTATGGCTACACCTTC.

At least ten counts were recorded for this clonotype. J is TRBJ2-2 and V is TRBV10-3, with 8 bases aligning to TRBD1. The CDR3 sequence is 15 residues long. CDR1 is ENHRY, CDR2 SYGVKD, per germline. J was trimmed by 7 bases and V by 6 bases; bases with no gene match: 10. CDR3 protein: CAISPPPGGGGELFF. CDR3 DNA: TGTGCCATCAGCCCCCCCCCAGGGGGCGGCGGGGAGCTGTTTTTT.

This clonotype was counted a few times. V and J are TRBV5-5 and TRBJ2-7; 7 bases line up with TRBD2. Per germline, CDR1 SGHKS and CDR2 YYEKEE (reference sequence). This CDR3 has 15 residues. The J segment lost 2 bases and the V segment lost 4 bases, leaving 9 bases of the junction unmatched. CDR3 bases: TGTGCCAGCAGCGTTGAGCGGGGAGACCCCTACGAGCAGTACGTC. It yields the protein CASSVERGDPYEQYV.

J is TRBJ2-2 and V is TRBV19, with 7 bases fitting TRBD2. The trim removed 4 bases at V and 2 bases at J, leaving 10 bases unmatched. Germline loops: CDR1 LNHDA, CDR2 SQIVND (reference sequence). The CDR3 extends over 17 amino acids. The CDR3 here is CASSNRLARLNTGELFF. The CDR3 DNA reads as TGTGCCAGTAGTAACCGACTAGCCCGCCTTAACACCGGGGAGCTGTTTTTT.

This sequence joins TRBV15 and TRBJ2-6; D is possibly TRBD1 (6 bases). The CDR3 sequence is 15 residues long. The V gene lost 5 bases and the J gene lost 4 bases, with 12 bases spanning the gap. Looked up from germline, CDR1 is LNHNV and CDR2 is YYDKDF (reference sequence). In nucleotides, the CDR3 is TGTGCCACCAGCGGCCAGGGGTCCGGGGCCAACGTCCTGACTTTC. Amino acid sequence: CATSGQGSGANVLTF.

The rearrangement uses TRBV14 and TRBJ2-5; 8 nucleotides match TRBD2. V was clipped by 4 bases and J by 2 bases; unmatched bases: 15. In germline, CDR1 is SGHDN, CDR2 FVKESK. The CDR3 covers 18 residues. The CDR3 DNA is TGTGCCAGCAGCCGAACATCCGGGACTAGAGGGTATCAAGAGACCCAGTACTTC. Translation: CASSRTSGTRGYQETQYF.

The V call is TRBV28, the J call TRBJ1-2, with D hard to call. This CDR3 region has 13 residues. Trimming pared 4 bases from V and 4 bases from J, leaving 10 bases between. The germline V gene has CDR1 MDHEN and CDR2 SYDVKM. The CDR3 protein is CASSSVGFYGYTF. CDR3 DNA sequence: TGTGCCAGCAGTTCAGTAGGGTTCTATGGCTACACCTTC.

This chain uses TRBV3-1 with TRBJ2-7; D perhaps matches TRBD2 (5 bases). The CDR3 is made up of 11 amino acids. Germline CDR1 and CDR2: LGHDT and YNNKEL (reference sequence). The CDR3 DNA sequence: TGTGCCAGCAGGAGATGGGCGGTCGGGGAAGTC. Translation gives CASRRWAVGEV.

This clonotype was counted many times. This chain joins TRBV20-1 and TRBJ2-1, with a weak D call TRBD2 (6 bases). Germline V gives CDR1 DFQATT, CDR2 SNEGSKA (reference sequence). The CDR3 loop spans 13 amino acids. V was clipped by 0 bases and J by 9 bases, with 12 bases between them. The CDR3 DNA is TGCAGTGCTAGAGATCCCTTCGGGGGTGAGCAGTTCTTC. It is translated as CSARDPFGGEQFF.

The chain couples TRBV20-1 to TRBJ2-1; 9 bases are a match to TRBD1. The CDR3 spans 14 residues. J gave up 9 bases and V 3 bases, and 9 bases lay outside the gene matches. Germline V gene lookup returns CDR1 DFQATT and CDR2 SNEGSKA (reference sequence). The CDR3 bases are TGCAGTGCTAGGGAGACAGGGGGGTCCGGTGAGCAGTTCTTC. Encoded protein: CSARETGGSGEQFF.

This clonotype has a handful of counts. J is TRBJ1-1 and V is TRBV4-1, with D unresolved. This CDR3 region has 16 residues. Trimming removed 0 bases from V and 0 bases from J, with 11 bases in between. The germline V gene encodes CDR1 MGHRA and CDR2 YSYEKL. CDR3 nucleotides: TGCGCCAGCAGCCAAGAATGGAGGACGCTGAACACTGAAGCTTTCTTT. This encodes CASSQEWRTLNTEAFF.